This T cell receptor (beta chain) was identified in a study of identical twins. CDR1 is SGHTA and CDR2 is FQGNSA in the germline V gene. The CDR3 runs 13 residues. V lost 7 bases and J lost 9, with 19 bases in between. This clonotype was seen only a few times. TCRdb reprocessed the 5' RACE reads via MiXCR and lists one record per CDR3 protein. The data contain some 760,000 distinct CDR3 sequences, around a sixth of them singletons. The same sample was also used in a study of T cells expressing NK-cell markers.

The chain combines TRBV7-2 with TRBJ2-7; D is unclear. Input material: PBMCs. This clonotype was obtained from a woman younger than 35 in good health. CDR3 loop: CASTKGPTLGQYF. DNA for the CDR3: TGTGCCAGCACCAAGGGTCCCACGCTGGGGCAGTACTTC.